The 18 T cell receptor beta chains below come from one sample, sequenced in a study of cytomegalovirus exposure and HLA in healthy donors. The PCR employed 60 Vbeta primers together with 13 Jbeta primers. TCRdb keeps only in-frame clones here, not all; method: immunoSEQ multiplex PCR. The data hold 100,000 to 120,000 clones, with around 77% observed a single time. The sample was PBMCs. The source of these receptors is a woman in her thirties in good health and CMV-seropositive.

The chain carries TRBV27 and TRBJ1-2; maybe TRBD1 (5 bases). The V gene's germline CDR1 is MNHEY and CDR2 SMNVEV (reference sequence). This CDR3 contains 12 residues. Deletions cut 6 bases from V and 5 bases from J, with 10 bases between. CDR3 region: CASRTGPYGYTF. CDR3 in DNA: TGTGCCAGCAGAACAGGTCCATATGGCTACACCTTC.

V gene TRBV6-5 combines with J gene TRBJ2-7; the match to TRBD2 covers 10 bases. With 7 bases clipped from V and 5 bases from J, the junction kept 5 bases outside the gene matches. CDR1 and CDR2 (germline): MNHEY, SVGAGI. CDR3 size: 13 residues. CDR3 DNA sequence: TGTGCCAGCATAGGGCTAGCGGGAGACGAGCAGTACTTC. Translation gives CASIGLAGDEQYF.

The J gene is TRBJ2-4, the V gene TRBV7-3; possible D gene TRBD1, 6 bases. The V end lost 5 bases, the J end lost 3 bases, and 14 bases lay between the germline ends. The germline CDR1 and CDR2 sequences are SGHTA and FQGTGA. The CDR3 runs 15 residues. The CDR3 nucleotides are TGTGCCAGCAGCCAAGGACAGAACAACAAAAACATTCAGTACTTC. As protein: CASSQGQNNKNIQYF.

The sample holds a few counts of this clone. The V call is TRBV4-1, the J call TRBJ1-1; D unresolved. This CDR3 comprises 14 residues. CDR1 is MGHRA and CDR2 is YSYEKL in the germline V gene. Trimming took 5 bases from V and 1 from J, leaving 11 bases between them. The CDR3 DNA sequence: TGCGCCAGCAGCGGACGGACTGAGAACACTGAAGCTTTCTTT. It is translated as CASSGRTENTEAFF.

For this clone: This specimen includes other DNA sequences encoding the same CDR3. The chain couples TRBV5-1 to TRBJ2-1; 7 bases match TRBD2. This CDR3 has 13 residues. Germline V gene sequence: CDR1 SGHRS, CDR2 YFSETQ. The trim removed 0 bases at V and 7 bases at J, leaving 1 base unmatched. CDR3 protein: CASSLAGGNEQFF. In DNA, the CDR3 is TGCGCCAGCAGCTTGGCCGGGGGGAATGAGCAGTTCTTC.

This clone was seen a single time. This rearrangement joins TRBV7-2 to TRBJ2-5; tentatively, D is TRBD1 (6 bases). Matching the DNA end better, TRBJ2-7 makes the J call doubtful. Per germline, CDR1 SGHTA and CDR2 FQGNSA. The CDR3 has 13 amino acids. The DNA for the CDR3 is TGTGCCAGCAGCTTAGAAGTCAGGGGCGAGCAGTACTTC. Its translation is CASSLEVRGEQYF.

CDR3 amino acids: CASSPSGVNQPQHF. CDR3 sequence (DNA): TGCGCCAGCAGCCCGTCAGGGGTCAATCAGCCCCAGCATTTT. This chain joins TRBV4-1 and TRBJ1-5; perhaps TRBD1 as D (6 bases). V lost 4 bases, J lost 3 bases, and 10 bases lay in between. The germline V gene encodes CDR1 MGHRA and CDR2 YSYEKL. The CDR3 sequence is 14 residues long.

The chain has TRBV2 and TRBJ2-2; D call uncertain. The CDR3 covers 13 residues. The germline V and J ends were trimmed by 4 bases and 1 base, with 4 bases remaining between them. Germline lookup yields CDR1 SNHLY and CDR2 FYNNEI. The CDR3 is CASSGQNTGELFF. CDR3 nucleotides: TGTGCCAGCAGTGGACAGAACACCGGGGAGCTGTTTTTT.

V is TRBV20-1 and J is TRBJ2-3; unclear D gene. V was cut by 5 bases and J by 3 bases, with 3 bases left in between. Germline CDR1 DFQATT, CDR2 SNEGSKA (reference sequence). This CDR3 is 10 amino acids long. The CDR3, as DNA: TGCAGTGCTCGGACAGATACGCAGTATTTT. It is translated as CSARTDTQYF.

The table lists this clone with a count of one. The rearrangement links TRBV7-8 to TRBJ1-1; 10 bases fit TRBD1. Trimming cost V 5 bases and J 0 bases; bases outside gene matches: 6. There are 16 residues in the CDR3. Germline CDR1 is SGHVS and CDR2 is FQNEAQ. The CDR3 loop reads CASSQGQGDVNTEAFF. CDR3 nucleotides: TGTGCCAGCAGCCAAGGACAGGGGGACGTGAACACTGAAGCTTTCTTT.

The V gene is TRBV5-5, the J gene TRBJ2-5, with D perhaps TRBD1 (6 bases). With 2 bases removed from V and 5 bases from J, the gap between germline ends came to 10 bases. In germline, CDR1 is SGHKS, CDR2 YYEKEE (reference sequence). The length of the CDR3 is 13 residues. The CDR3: CASSFSGEETQYF. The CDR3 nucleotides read TGTGCCAGCAGCTTCTCAGGGGAGGAGACCCAGTACTTC.

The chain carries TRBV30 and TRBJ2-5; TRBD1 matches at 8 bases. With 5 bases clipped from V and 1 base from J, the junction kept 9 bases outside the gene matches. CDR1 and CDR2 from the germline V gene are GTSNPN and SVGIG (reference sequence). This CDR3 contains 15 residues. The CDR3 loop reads CAWGVGDRLQETQYF. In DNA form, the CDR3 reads TGTGCCTGGGGGGTGGGGGACAGGCTCCAAGAGACCCAGTACTTC.

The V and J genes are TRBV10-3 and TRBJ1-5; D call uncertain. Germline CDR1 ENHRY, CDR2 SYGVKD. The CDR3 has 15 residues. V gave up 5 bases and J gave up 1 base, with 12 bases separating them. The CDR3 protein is CAISQQRESNQPQHF. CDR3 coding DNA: TGTGCCATCAGTCAACAGCGGGAAAGCAATCAGCCCCAGCATTTT.

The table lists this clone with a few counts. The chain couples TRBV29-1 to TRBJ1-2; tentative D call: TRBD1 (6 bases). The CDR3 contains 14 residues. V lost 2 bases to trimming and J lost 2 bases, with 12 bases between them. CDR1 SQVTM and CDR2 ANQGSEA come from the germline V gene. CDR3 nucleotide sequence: TGCAGCGTTGAACGCAGGGGCTTAAACTATGGCTACACCTTC. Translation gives CSVERRGLNYGYTF.

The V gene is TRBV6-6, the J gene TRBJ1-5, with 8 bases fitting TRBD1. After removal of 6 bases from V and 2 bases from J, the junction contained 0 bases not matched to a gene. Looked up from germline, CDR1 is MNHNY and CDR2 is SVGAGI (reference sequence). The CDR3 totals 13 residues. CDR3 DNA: TGTGCCAGCAGGGACAGGGGCAATCAGCCCCAGCATTTT. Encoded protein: CASRDRGNQPQHF.

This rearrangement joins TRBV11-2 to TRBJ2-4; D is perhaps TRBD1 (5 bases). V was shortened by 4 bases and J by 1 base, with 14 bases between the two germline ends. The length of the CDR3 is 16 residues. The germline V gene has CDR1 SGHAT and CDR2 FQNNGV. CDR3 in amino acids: CASSSLRQGAKNIQYF. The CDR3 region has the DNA TGTGCCAGCAGCTCCCTACGGCAGGGTGCCAAAAACATTCAGTACTTC.

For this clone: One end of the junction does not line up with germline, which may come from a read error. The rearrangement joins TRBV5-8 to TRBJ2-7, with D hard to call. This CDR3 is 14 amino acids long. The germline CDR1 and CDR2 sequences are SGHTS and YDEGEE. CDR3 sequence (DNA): TGTGCCAGCAGCTTTCTCGCAAGCGCCTACGGGCAGTACTTC. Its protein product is CASSFLASAYGQYF.

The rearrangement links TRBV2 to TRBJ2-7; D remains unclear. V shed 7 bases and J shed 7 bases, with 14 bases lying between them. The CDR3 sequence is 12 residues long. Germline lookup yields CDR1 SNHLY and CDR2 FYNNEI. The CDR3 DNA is TGTGCCAGCACTATTATCGTCCCGGAGCAGTACTTC. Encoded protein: CASTIIVPEQYF.